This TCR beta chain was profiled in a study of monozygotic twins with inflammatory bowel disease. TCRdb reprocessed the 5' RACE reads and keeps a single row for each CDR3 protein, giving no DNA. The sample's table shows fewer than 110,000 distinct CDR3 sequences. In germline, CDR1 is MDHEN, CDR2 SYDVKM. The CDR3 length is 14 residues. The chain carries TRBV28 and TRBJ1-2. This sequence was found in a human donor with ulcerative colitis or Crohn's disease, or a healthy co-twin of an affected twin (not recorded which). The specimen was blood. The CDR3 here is CAGSFKPTNYGYTF.